A selection of T cell receptor beta chains follows, all from one sample in a study of graft-versus-host responses after intestinal transplantation. These receptors' targets are unknown. TCRdb keeps only in-frame clones here, not all; method: immunoSEQ multiplex PCR. The sample shows 99,000 or so clones, roughly 90% of them seen only once. Here the sequenced sample was unstimulated CD8+ T cells sorted from spleen or lymph node cells, taken before transplant. The receptors were sampled from a human donor who was the organ donor for an intestinal transplant. Both conserved end residues are part of each CDR3. D genes are given only for firm matches. A clone size is listed for some rows: how often the clone was seen (once, few, many), or a class if it is expanded.

CASSWPRTTDTQYF	TGTGCCAGCAGCTGGCCTAGAACCACAGATACGCAGTATTTT	NA	NA	TRBJ2-3	TRBV7-9
CASSSHRERNTGELFF	TGTGCCAGCAGCAGCCACCGGGAACGGAACACCGGGGAGCTGTTTTTT	NA	NA	TRBJ2-2	TRBV9
CATRVDSIPYEQYF	TGTGCCACTAGAGTGGACTCCATCCCGTACGAGCAGTACTTC	NA	NA	TRBJ2-7	TRBV6-5
CASSYSSTGQETQYF	TGTGCCAGCAGTTACTCGTCGACAGGGCAAGAGACCCAGTACTTC	NA	TRBD1	TRBJ2-5	TRBV6-6
CASSLADRGVYEQYF	TGTGCCAGCAGCTTAGCGGACAGGGGTGTATACGAGCAGTACTTC	NA	TRBD1	TRBJ2-7	TRBV11-2
CASSLGTGGNTEAFF	TGTGCCAGCAGTTTGGGGACAGGGGGCAACACTGAAGCTTTCTTT	NA	TRBD1	TRBJ1-1	TRBV27
CAISVRVTADTQYF	TGTGCCATCAGTGTAAGAGTTACGGCAGATACGCAGTATTTT	NA	NA	TRBJ2-3	TRBV10-3
CASSVEPSQGAREQYF	TGTGCCAGCAGCGTAGAACCCAGTCAGGGGGCGCGAGAGCAGTACTTC	once	TRBD1	TRBJ2-7	TRBV9
CASSPVTSSGRASGELFF	TGTGCCAGCAGCCCCGTCACTTCTAGCGGGAGGGCCTCCGGGGAGCTGTTTTTT	once	TRBD2	TRBJ2-2	TRBV7-6
CASSLLPPGTDNSPLHF	TGCGCCAGCAGCTTATTACCCCCCGGGACAGATAATTCACCCCTCCACTTT	NA	TRBD1	TRBJ1-6	TRBV5-1